This T cell receptor beta chain was identified in a study of T cells in pancreatic ductal adenocarcinoma listed by TCRdb under 2017. A note on the overall study: The work assessed suppressive cells as well as CD8+ T cells infiltrating resected pancreatic ductal adenocarcinoma, measuring their numbers, locations, and properties, in order to shed light on the adaptive T-cell response that occurs naturally.

TCR beta CDR3 regions were amplified from genomic DNA using the immunoSEQ hsTCRB kit. An Illumina HiSeq system was used to carry out high-throughput TRB CDR3 sequencing. Processing in the source paper ran as follows. The immunoSEQ software was used to analyze sequencing reads, and nonproductive sequences containing premature stops or frame-shifts were excluded. Clonality of the repertoire was calculated as one minus the Shannon entropy normalized by log2 of the number of unique productive sequences. TCRdb retrieved this table from immuneACCESS and kept in-frame rearrangements only. Not all clones are present; in checked studies, unresolved V genes account for under half, and no reason is known for the remainder. The V and J calls and clone size are taken from that table; D and trimming were inferred from the DNA. A total of around 94,000 clones appear in this sample, around 96% of them only once. The biggest ten clones account for around 3.2% of the sample.

Selected pancreatic ductal adenocarcinoma patients had undergone surgery without neoadjuvant therapy. Peripheral blood was collected in heparin tubes, and PBMCs were isolated by histopaque density gradient and cryopreserved in approximately 10% DMSO. Using the DNeasy Blood and Tissue Kit with Proteinase K and RNase treatment, genomic DNA was extracted from 6 or 7 PBMC and roughly 10 flash-frozen tumor specimens. The CDR3 holds 15 amino acids from the cysteine to the phenylalanine. Only CDR3 DNA remains: 45 bases, in frame from the first base. The germline V gene provides CDR1 SQVTM and CDR2 ANQGSEA. V drops 1 base and J drops 10 bases, leaving 19 bases in between. Of note for this clone: Its antigen is unknown. No base quality values were provided; no much bigger clone lies one nucleotide off.

Beyond this particular receptor, the publication reports: T-cell clonality did not differ significantly between tumor and blood, with mean clonality about 0.112 in tumors and 0.065 to 0.085 in blood. Comparisons of clonality between tumor and blood may be biased because tumors are enriched in CD45RO+ effector T cells rather than naive T cells, which biases the comparison toward lower diversity. Compared with tumor samples, blood samples had more total productive templates and around 8-fold more unique clonotypes. Because most pancreatic cancer patients present with inoperable disease, the resected cohort was biased toward the minority with early-stage disease.

The source material was PBMCs. In this chain, TRBV29-1 is recombined with TRBJ1-4; 6 matching bases give a weak D call of TRBD1. The sequence came from a human donor with pancreatic ductal adenocarcinoma. The CDR3 reads CSVEAGRTATGKLFF. The DNA is TGCAGCGTTGAAGCAGGAAGGACAGCCACAGGAAAACTGTTTTTT.